This record looks at one T cell receptor beta chain sequence and its context. Its antigen is still unknown. The record has no base qualities; no much larger clone is one base away. This sample stems from a study of TIL therapy for anti-PD-1-resistant metastatic lung cancer (dated by TCRdb to the early 2020s). Regarding the study in general: A median age of approximately 50 years (range about 38-80) and a median tumor PD-L1 proportion score of approximately 6.1% were recorded among enrolled patients. Most of the cohort had lung adenocarcinoma, several tumors were EGFR-mutant and two were ALK-rearranged, and half of the patients were current or former smokers. A median non-synonymous tumor mutation burden of under 1.9 mutations per megabase was determined across the cohort by whole-exome sequencing. T cell receptor beta sequencing of tumor and peripheral blood served to follow clonotypes across the tumor, the expanded TIL product, and serial blood samples.

TCR beta CDR3 regions were amplified from genomic DNA with the immunoSEQ v3 hsTCRB kit using bias-controlled multiplex PCR. An Illumina NextSeq 500 was used to sequence the TCR libraries, reaching approximately 2 million read pairs at survey level or about 4.5-6 million at deep level. In the source study's methods: V, D and J genes were assigned, non-productive sequences were removed, and clonality was reported by immunoSEQ Analyzer software. To compare repertoires between infused TIL and blood, productive Simpson clonality was used along with the Morisita overlap index of productive TRB rearrangements. Not all clones reach the TCRdb copy of this immuneACCESS table, which keeps in-frame sequences only. Checked studies attribute under half of the gap to unresolved V genes and leave the rest unexplained. V, J and clone size are those of that table, while D and trimming were read from the DNA. In all, the sample holds roughly 92,000 clones, and less than 70% of those were seen once. Clones ranked in the top ten supply roughly 9.7% of the sample.

What the authors observed across the whole study: The study protocol defined all tumor marker inferences as exploratory. Clonal turnover during TIL culture was high, and many clones enriched in the product were not detected in the baseline tumor, suggesting clonal contraction instead of faithful expansion. Because the cohort was highly selected, with more treatment-naive, never-smoker and oncogene-addicted patients than is typical, generalizability is limited. Higher clonality and lower diversity were observed in expanded TIL cultures than in baseline intratumoral T cells (median clonality around 6% vs 30%, p < 0.0001).

In light of the paper, this sample's time point label describes: pre-treatment sample, taken before nivolumab and TIL therapy. Excised metastases, mostly pleural nodules or supraclavicular lymph nodes, were used as baseline tumor samples and were taken from the same resection from which TIL were grown. Tumors were collected before any PD-1/PD-L1 blockade, after which patients were given nivolumab, and patients who progressed were given lymphodepletion, an infusion of expanded TIL and IL-2. A phase I trial run at two centers enrolled adults with stage 4 NSCLC between late 2017 and 2020. Samples were obtained from a single-arm, open-label phase I trial in which tumor-infiltrating lymphocyte therapy with nivolumab was evaluated in advanced non-small cell lung cancer. For each resected tumor, portions were snap-frozen in liquid nitrogen and kept at -80 degrees C. Tumor regions of interest were selected on H&E sections by laser-capture macrodissection, were pulverized into 15 mg aliquots, and were extracted with Qiagen Allprep kits.

The sequence came from a person aged 25-85 years with non-small cell lung cancer. This specimen was tumor tissue, taken at baseline.

The DNA sequence is given as TGCAGCATAGTAGCGGGCCAAGAGACCCAGTACTTC. Translation gives CSIVAGQETQYF. The sequence is built from TRBV29-1 and TRBJ2-5, with TRBD2 matching 7 junction bases. From V the trimming removes 8 bases and from J it removes 1 base, while the gene matches leave 4 bases of the junction unaccounted for. The CDR3 sequence holds 12 residues, the cysteine and phenylalanine included. Left in the record is the CDR3 DNA by itself, 36 bases read in frame from the first base. From a lookup of the germline V gene, CDR1 and CDR2 are SQVTM and ANQGSEA.